The 20 T cell receptor beta chains reported below all come from one sample, sequenced in a study of shared clonotypes between healthy human individuals (dated by TCRdb to the early 2020s). The library was built by means of the immunoSEQ multiplex PCR assay. TCRdb's version of the immuneACCESS table is confined to in-frame rearrangements and falls short of the full clone set. An unresolved V gene accounts for under half of the shortfall where checked; the remainder is of unknown origin. The sample table lists roughly 810,000 clones, just over 95% of them with a count of one. Less than 0.25% of the sample goes to the ten largest clones. CD8 naive samples consisted of CD45RO-negative cells that were positively selected for CCR7, yielding a CD45RA+CCR7+ population without TemRA cells. The sample taken for sequencing was naive CD8+ T cells sorted from blood. Taken with the paper, the label for cell subset or site translates to: CD45RA+CCR7+. Source of these receptors: a man younger than 45 in good health.

The chain recombines TRBV6-6 with TRBJ1-5; D gene ambiguous. Germline V gene sequence: CDR1 MNHNY, CDR2 SVGAGI (reference sequence). The CDR3 totals 16 residues. Trimming took off 2 bases at V and 0 bases at J, with 11 bases between the two ends. Here the CDR3 reads CASSYVWRNSNQPQHF. The DNA for the CDR3 is TGTGCCAGCAGTTACGTGTGGAGGAATAGCAATCAGCCCCAGCATTTT.

The V call is TRBV2, the J call TRBJ2-7; no definite D call. This CDR3 contains 13 residues. Germline loops: CDR1 SNHLY, CDR2 FYNNEI. V dropped 1 base and J dropped 4 bases, with 8 bases sitting between them. The CDR3 DNA reads as TGTGCCAGCAGTGAAGGGCAGCCTTACGAGCAGTACTTC. Translation: CASSEGQPYEQYF.

The V gene is TRBV2, the J gene TRBJ1-2; D ambiguous. From germline, CDR1 is SNHLY and CDR2 FYNNEI. The V gene lost 7 bases and the J gene lost 4 bases, with 10 bases spanning the gap. This CDR3 is built from 12 residues. The CDR3 DNA follows: TGTGCCAGCATGGCGCGGATCTATGGCTACACCTTC. Its protein is CASMARIYGYTF.

The chain carries TRBV6-5 and TRBJ2-1; a weak D match, TRBD2 (5 bases). Trimming stripped 2 bases from V and 8 bases from J, with 10 bases between. Germline CDR1 and CDR2: MNHEY and SVGAGI. The length of the CDR3 is 13 residues. CDR3 region: CASSYALADEQFF. In DNA form, the CDR3 reads TGTGCCAGCAGTTACGCCCTAGCTGATGAGCAGTTCTTC.

This sequence joins TRBV4-1 and TRBJ2-3; the D is unclear. V gave up 5 bases and J gave up 1 base, with 16 bases separating them. This CDR3 comprises 16 residues. Germline assignment: CDR1 MGHRA and CDR2 YSYEKL. CDR3 in amino acids: CASSLRAPVGTDTQYF. The CDR3 bases are TGCGCCAGCAGCTTAAGGGCTCCAGTGGGCACAGATACGCAGTATTTT.

The chain employs TRBV7-9 and TRBJ2-5, with D possibly being TRBD1 (6 bases). From germline, CDR1 is SEHNR and CDR2 FQNEAQ (reference sequence). The CDR3 is made up of 15 amino acids. Trimming shortened V by 4 bases and J by 4 bases, and 16 bases separated the two germline ends. As DNA, the CDR3 is TGTGCCAGCAGCTCCACCCTCAACAGGGCAGAGACCCAGTACTTC. It specifies CASSSTLNRAETQYF.

The rearrangement uses TRBV14 and TRBJ1-1; 10 bases agree with TRBD1. J lost 1 base, V lost 4 bases, and 6 bases had no gene match. Germline lookup yields CDR1 SGHDN and CDR2 FVKESK. The CDR3 has 16 amino acids. CDR3 region: CASSRRDRGWNTEAFF. For the CDR3, the DNA is TGTGCCAGCAGCCGCCGGGACAGGGGTTGGAACACTGAAGCTTTCTTT.

The chain couples TRBV29-1 to TRBJ2-3; the match to TRBD2 covers 7 bases. The V gene's germline CDR1 is SQVTM and CDR2 ANQGSEA. Losses at the gene ends were 4 bases for V and 5 bases for J; bases not matched to a gene: 9. There are 14 residues in the CDR3. The CDR3 loop is CSVGREGLRDTQYF. CDR3 in DNA: TGCAGCGTTGGCCGTGAGGGACTACGAGATACGCAGTATTTT.

The chain employs TRBV27 and TRBJ2-3, with 8 bases lining up with TRBD1. The CDR3 consists of 12 residues. V trimming: 4 bases; J trimming: 9 bases; junction bases outside the gene matches: 3. CDR1 is MNHEY and CDR2 is SMNVEV in the germline V gene (reference sequence). CDR3 residues: CASSSRTGTQYF. CDR3 coding DNA: TGTGCCAGCAGTTCTCGGACAGGGACGCAGTATTTT.

The V and J genes are TRBV14 and TRBJ2-7; 10 nucleotides match TRBD2. The CDR3 is made up of 17 amino acids. The junction had 10 bases not matched to a gene; V was cut back by 3 bases and J by 2 bases. Germline V gives CDR1 SGHDN, CDR2 FVKESK. The CDR3 DNA reads TGTGCCAGCAGCCAGGGATTCCTAGCGGGAGTCCCCTACGAGCAGTACTTC. It yields the protein CASSQGFLAGVPYEQYF.

The chain joins TRBV6-1 to TRBJ2-1, with D possibly matching TRBD1 (6 bases). The germline gives CDR1 MNHNS, CDR2 SASEGT. This CDR3 region has 16 residues. Trimming took off 0 bases at V and 8 bases at J, with 17 bases between the two ends. In DNA form, the CDR3 reads TGTGCCAGCAGTGAAGCTCGGTTTAGGGGGTACTATGAGCAGTTCTTC. This gives the protein CASSEARFRGYYEQFF.

This sequence joins TRBV19 and TRBJ1-2; D call uncertain. The germline gives CDR1 LNHDA, CDR2 SQIVND (reference sequence). CDR3 length: 12 amino acids. V was trimmed by 2 bases and J by 6 bases, leaving 7 bases between them. DNA for the CDR3: TGTGCCAGTAGTATATCGACGGATGGCTACACCTTC. It yields the protein CASSISTDGYTF.

The chain recombines TRBV6-5 with TRBJ1-5; D gene unclear. Germline CDR1 and CDR2: MNHEY and SVGAGI. CDR3 length: 15 amino acids. V was cut by 2 bases and J by 2 bases, with 10 bases left in between. The CDR3 nucleotides are TGTGCCAGCAGTTACAGTCCGGGAGGCAATCAGCCCCAGCATTTT. Protein sequence: CASSYSPGGNQPQHF.

The chain carries TRBV18 and TRBJ2-1, with TRBD2 matching over 8 bases. The CDR3 runs 17 residues. CDR1 is KGHSH, CDR2 LQKENI, per germline. V gave up 0 bases and J gave up 7 bases; unmatched junction bases: 11. The CDR3 reads CASSPPATSVGLNEQFF. CDR3 sequence (DNA): TGTGCCAGCTCACCACCGGCGACTAGCGTGGGGTTGAATGAGCAGTTCTTC.

The rearrangement uses TRBV4-2 and TRBJ2-1; the match to TRBD2 covers 9 bases. This CDR3 comprises 18 residues. The V and J ends lost 0 bases and 6 bases, in that order; junction bases with no gene match: 12. Germline V gene sequence: CDR1 LGHNA, CDR2 YNFKEQ. The DNA of the CDR3 is TGTGCCAGCAGCCAAGATTTAGGGCTAGCGGGGCTCGGCAATGAGCAGTTCTTC. Translation gives CASSQDLGLAGLGNEQFF.

The table lists this clone with a count of one. The V call is TRBV6-5, the J call TRBJ1-1; TRBD1 is a possible D gene (5 bases). There are 13 residues in the CDR3. CDR1 and CDR2 (germline): MNHEY, SVGAGI. Trimming cost V 2 bases and J 4 bases, with 8 bases left between them. The CDR3 region is CASSYVGGTEAFF. The CDR3, as DNA: TGTGCCAGCAGTTACGTTGGGGGCACTGAAGCTTTCTTT.

This chain joins TRBV5-4 and TRBJ2-3; 12 bases align to TRBD1. Germline CDR1 reads SGHNT; CDR2 reads YYREEE (reference sequence). The CDR3 length is 18 residues. V was pared by 0 bases and J by 0 bases, with 5 bases of the junction left unmatched. DNA for the CDR3: TGTGCCAGCAGCTTGGTAGGGGGACAGGGGGCGAGCACAGATACGCAGTATTTT. Translation gives CASSLVGGQGASTDTQYF.

The chain has TRBV7-9 and TRBJ2-3; 11 bases agree with TRBD2. Losses at the gene ends were 5 bases for V and 0 bases for J; bases not matched to a gene: 4. The CDR3 consists of 16 residues. Germline V gene lookup returns CDR1 SEHNR and CDR2 FQNEAQ (reference sequence). The CDR3 is CASSTRTSGSTDTQYF. As DNA, the CDR3 is TGTGCCAGCAGCACCCGGACTAGCGGGAGCACAGATACGCAGTATTTT. The full variable domain, completed using reference TRBV7-9 and TRBJ2-3, is DTGVSQNPRHKITKRGQNVTFRCDPISEHNRLYWYRQTLGQGPEFLTYFQNEAQLEKSRLLSDRFSAERPKGSFSTLEIQRTEQGDSAMYLCASSTRTSGSTDTQYFGPGTRLTVL.

The genes are TRBV14 and TRBJ2-1, with D uncertain. Germline V gene sequence: CDR1 SGHDN, CDR2 FVKESK. The CDR3 is made up of 13 amino acids. Trimming stripped 1 base from V and 3 bases from J, with 4 bases between. The CDR3 DNA reads as TGTGCCAGCAGCCAAGTCCACTACAATGAGCAGTTCTTC. Translated: CASSQVHYNEQFF.

V and J are TRBV11-2 and TRBJ2-7; D remains ambiguous. Per the germline V gene, CDR1 is SGHAT and CDR2 is FQNNGV. V lost 5 bases and J 4 bases, leaving 12 bases between the germline ends. The CDR3 consists of 13 residues. The CDR3 loop is CASSPPLRYEQYF. DNA for the CDR3: TGTGCCAGCAGCCCACCCTTGCGGTACGAGCAGTACTTC. The full variable domain, completed using reference TRBV11-2 and TRBJ2-7, is EAGVAQSPRYKIIEKRQSVAFWCNPISGHATLYWYQQILGQGPKLLIQFQNNGVVDDSQLPKDRFSAERLKGVDSTLKIQPAKLEDSAVYLCASSPPLRYEQYFGPGTRLTVT.